This T cell receptor (beta chain) is drawn from a study of CD8+ T cells in alopecia areata. CD4, CD8alpha, NKG2D, NKG2ACE and other markers were used to sort pooled cutaneous lymph node cells. As for this clone: Germline and genes: mouse. The DNA ends 4 residues before the CDR3 does, and the rest of the CDR3 is filled in from the germline J gene.

The CDR3 totals 15 residues. The V and J ends lost 1 base and 3 bases, in that order; junction bases with no gene match: 4. Germline assignment: CDR1 SNHLY and CDR2 FYNGKV (reference sequence). Extracted RNA was reverse transcribed into cDNA, the sequencing template. Repertoires were generated with immunoSEQ multiplex PCR, while TCRdb's copy carries only in-frame clones and drops some. The sample contains 290,000 or so clones, none of them singletons. Sequencing was performed on CD4+ T cells sorted from a lymph node. The chain couples TRBV3 to TRBJ2-5; 7 bases agree with TRBD2. The sequence derives from a C3H/HeJ mouse with alopecia areata. This strain has MHC haplotype H2-k. This chain's CDR3 is CASSLGAGGQDTQYF. CDR3 DNA, as far as it was read: TGTGCCAGCAGCTTAGGGGCTGGGGGACAAGAC.